Listed below are T cell receptor beta chains from one sample, sequenced in a study of beta chain features in type 1 diabetes. Produced via immunoSEQ multiplex PCR; TCRdb's table is partial and in-frame only. Of about 710,000 clones in the sample, about 14% are singletons; the top ten hold nearly 0.04%. Sequencing was carried out using naive CD4+ T cells from blood. These TCRs come from a young man with type 1 diabetes. CDR3s include the opening cysteine and the closing phenylalanine or tryptophan. Fields, in order: J gene, V gene, D gene, clone size, CDR3 DNA, CDR3 protein. A D gene is named only where the DNA matches it firmly. A clone size is listed for some rows: how often the clone was seen (once, few, many), or a class if it is expanded.

j_gene: TRBJ2-7; v_gene: TRBV11-1; d_gene: TRBD2; abundance: .; CDR3nt: TGTGCCAGCAGCTTAAATTTCGCAACTAGCGAGTCCTACGAGCAGTACTTC; CDR3aa: CASSLNFATSESYEQYF
j_gene: TRBJ2-5; v_gene: TRBV2; d_gene: .; abundance: .; CDR3nt: TGTGCCAGCACTCGGCAGCCAGGGCCCTCGTACTTC; CDR3aa: CASTRQPGPSYF
j_gene: TRBJ2-4; v_gene: TRBV7-2; d_gene: .; abundance: few; CDR3nt: TGTGCCAGCAGCCCCGGGGTGGTAGTCATTCAGTACTTC; CDR3aa: CASSPGVVVIQYF
j_gene: TRBJ1-5; v_gene: TRBV7-9; d_gene: TRBD1; abundance: few; CDR3nt: TGTGCCAGCAGTTCGACAGGGAGTGGCAATCAGCCCCAGCATTTT; CDR3aa: CASSSTGSGNQPQHF
j_gene: TRBJ1-5; v_gene: TRBV7-2; d_gene: TRBD1; abundance: few; CDR3nt: TGTGCCAGTAGGACAGGGGGTCAGCCCCAGCATTTT; CDR3aa: CASRTGGQPQHF
j_gene: TRBJ2-7; v_gene: TRBV5-6; d_gene: .; abundance: few; CDR3nt: TGTGCCAGCAGCTTGGACAGGCTCTCCTACGAGCAGTACTTC; CDR3aa: CASSLDRLSYEQYF
j_gene: TRBJ2-3; v_gene: TRBV4-1; d_gene: .; abundance: .; CDR3nt: TGCGCCAGCAGCCAACCGCGGGCCCCGTCAGATACGCAGTATTTT; CDR3aa: CASSQPRAPSDTQYF
j_gene: TRBJ2-2; v_gene: TRBV7-9; d_gene: .; abundance: .; CDR3nt: TGTGCCAGCAGCTCCAGTCCCGGGACACTCTTTACCGGGGAGCTGTTTTTT; CDR3aa: CASSSSPGTLFTGELFF
j_gene: TRBJ1-2; v_gene: TRBV27; d_gene: .; abundance: few; CDR3nt: TGTGCCAGCAGCTCTGACATACACCTCTATGGCTACACCTTC; CDR3aa: CASSSDIHLYGYTF
j_gene: TRBJ1-1; v_gene: TRBV2; d_gene: .; abundance: few; CDR3nt: TGTGCCAGCAGGCTGACGGGTAACACTGAAGCTTTCTTT; CDR3aa: CASRLTGNTEAFF
j_gene: TRBJ1-2; v_gene: TRBV9; d_gene: .; abundance: .; CDR3nt: TGTGCCAGCAGCGGGGCGGCGGGCCAGAACTATGGCTACACCTTC; CDR3aa: CASSGAAGQNYGYTF
j_gene: TRBJ1-5; v_gene: TRBV4-1; d_gene: .; abundance: .; CDR3nt: TGCGCCAGCAGCCGGACAGTCAATCAGCCCCAGCATTTT; CDR3aa: CASSRTVNQPQHF
j_gene: TRBJ1-1; v_gene: TRBV30; d_gene: .; abundance: .; CDR3nt: TGTGCCTGGACCCCGAAGGGCCTCAGGGGCACTGAAGCTTTCTTT; CDR3aa: CAWTPKGLRGTEAFF
j_gene: TRBJ2-5; v_gene: TRBV7-3; d_gene: .; abundance: once; CDR3nt: TGTGCCAGCAGCCGGTCCGGACATATAGAGACCCAGTACTTC; CDR3aa: CASSRSGHIETQYF
j_gene: TRBJ1-1; v_gene: TRBV30; d_gene: .; abundance: few; CDR3nt: TGTGCCTGGAGCCATCTGGAGGGGGGCACTGAAGCTTTCTTT; CDR3aa: CAWSHLEGGTEAFF
j_gene: TRBJ1-4; v_gene: TRBV7-2; d_gene: .; abundance: few; CDR3nt: TGTGCCAGCAGCCCGCGGGTCAGGGTTGACGAAAAACTGTTTTTT; CDR3aa: CASSPRVRVDEKLFF
j_gene: TRBJ2-7; v_gene: TRBV18; d_gene: .; abundance: .; CDR3nt: TGTGCCAGCTCACTGGGCCCGCCCGACGAGCAGTACTTC; CDR3aa: CASSLGPPDEQYF
j_gene: TRBJ2-1; v_gene: TRBV6-7; d_gene: TRBD2; abundance: few; CDR3nt: TGTGCCAGCACCAGTCTAGCGGGAGGGCCCAATGAGCAGTTCTTC; CDR3aa: CASTSLAGGPNEQFF